Detailed here is one T cell receptor beta chain. Its antigen is not identified. These data originate in a study of beta chain features in type 1 diabetes. Turning to the study itself: Cell yields, gender and age were similar in healthy donors and patients. Notes on the study in general: TCRB CDR3s from Type 1 diabetes patients were moderately but significantly shorter in all four CD4+ subsets.

The authors took one heparinised blood draw, averaging roughly 100 mL, from each donor. Germline V CDR1 and CDR2: MNHNS, SASEGT. This CDR3 is built from 15 residues. Trimming pared 2 bases from V and 4 bases from J, leaving 12 bases between. The investigators reverse transcribed all of the isolated RNA, so they sequenced expressed TCRB transcripts. The assay was immunoSEQ multiplex PCR, and TCRdb's table has in-frame clones only and misses some. The sample lists around 97,000 clones, about 26% occurring once. Sample: central memory CD4+ T cells from blood. This clonotype was sampled from a woman aged 18-29 years with type 1 diabetes. The gene calls are TRBV6-1 and TRBJ1-3, with D uncertain. The CDR3 region has the DNA TGTGCCAGCAGTGAAACGACGGGAGGGGGAAACACCATATATTTT. This sequence encodes CASSETTGGGNTIYF.